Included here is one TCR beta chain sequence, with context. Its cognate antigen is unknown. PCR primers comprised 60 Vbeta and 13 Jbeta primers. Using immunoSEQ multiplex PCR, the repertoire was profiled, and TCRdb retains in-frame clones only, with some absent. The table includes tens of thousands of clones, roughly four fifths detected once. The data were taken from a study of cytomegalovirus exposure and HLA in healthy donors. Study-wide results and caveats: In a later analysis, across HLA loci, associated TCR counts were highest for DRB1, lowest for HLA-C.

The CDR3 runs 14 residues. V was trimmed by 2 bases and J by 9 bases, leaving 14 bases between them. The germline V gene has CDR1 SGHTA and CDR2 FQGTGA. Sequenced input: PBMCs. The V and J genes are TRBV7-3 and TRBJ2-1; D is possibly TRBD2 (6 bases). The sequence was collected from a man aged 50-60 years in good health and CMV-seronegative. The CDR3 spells CASSLGWRGPEQFF. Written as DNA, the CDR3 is TGTGCCAGCAGCTTAGGGTGGAGGGGCCCTGAGCAGTTCTTC.